The 19 T cell receptor beta chains below were found in one sample sequenced in a study of beta chain features in type 1 diabetes. Antigen specificity for these receptors is unknown. Study outcomes and limitations: Among patients with Type 1 diabetes, TCRB CDR3s were moderately but significantly shorter in every one of the four CD4+ subsets.

The study reverse transcribed the entire isolated RNA, so it sequenced expressed TCRB transcripts. Only in-frame clones appear in the TCRdb table, and some are missing; sequencing was by immunoSEQ multiplex PCR. Among 300,000 to 350,000 clones listed, roughly 9% were seen once. Sequenced material: central memory CD4+ T cells from blood. Receptors originate from a man aged 30 to 39 with type 1 diabetes.

This clone came up a few times. The chain employs TRBV5-6 and TRBJ2-4; TRBD1 agrees at 8 bases. This CDR3 has 17 amino acids. Trimming at V came to 1 base and at J to 0 bases, leaving 6 bases not matched to a gene. In germline, CDR1 is SGHDT, CDR2 YYEEEE. The DNA for the CDR3 is TGTGCCAGCAGCTTGCCTGGGACAGGTATAGCCAAAAACATTCAGTACTTC. Its translation is CASSLPGTGIAKNIQYF.

V is TRBV7-2 and J is TRBJ2-3, with TRBD2 identical over 7 bases. Per the germline V gene, CDR1 is SGHTA and CDR2 is FQGNSA. V lost 5 bases and J lost 3; bases outside the gene matches: 8. This CDR3 region has 15 residues. The CDR3 spells CASSPSGVTTDTQYF. Here the CDR3 DNA reads TGTGCCAGCAGCCCCAGCGGGGTAACGACAGATACGCAGTATTTT.

The chain has TRBV7-6 and TRBJ2-1, with 13 bases identical to TRBD2. Germline V gene data show CDR1 as SGHVS and CDR2 as FNYEAQ. V lost 5 bases, J lost 5 bases, and 9 bases stayed unmatched. The CDR3 is 17 amino acids. The CDR3 nucleotides read TGTGCCAGCAGCCAAAGACTAGCGGGGGGCCGTCACAATGAGCAGTTCTTC. Encoded protein: CASSQRLAGGRHNEQFF.

V and J are TRBV7-2 and TRBJ1-3; D gene ambiguous. V was shortened by 0 bases and J by 7 bases, with 7 bases between the two germline ends. This CDR3 has 13 residues. CDR1 is SGHTA and CDR2 is FQGNSA in the germline V gene. The DNA for the CDR3 is TGTGCCAGCAGCTTAGCTATTAGGAACACCATATATTTT. This encodes CASSLAIRNTIYF.

The chain has TRBV5-6 and TRBJ2-5; 7 bases are shared with TRBD2. The V segment lost 0 bases and the J segment 4 bases; nucleotides outside the gene matches: 9. The germline V gene has CDR1 SGHDT and CDR2 YYEEEE. The CDR3 runs 16 residues. CDR3: CASSLDPSGMGETQYF. DNA for the CDR3: TGTGCCAGCAGCTTGGACCCTAGCGGTATGGGAGAGACCCAGTACTTC.

The chain has TRBV6-5 and TRBJ1-1; maybe TRBD1 (5 bases). CDR3 length: 14 residues. Germline lookup yields CDR1 MNHEY and CDR2 SVGAGI. Trimming stripped 8 bases from V and 0 bases from J, with 13 bases between. This chain's CDR3 is CASCMTDLNTEAFF. The CDR3 DNA is TGTGCCAGCTGTATGACAGACTTGAACACTGAAGCTTTCTTT.

This clone occurred a few times. The chain has TRBV7-2 and TRBJ2-5, with 10 nucleotides matching TRBD2. CDR3 size: 17 residues. Looked up from germline, CDR1 is SGHTA and CDR2 is FQGNSA. The CDR3 spells CANSLGGSGGARETQYF. For the CDR3, the DNA is TGTGCGAACAGCTTAGGCGGGAGCGGGGGGGCGCGGGAGACCCAGTACTTC. The variable domain in full, with the rest retrieved from reference TRBV7-2 and TRBJ2-5, is GAGVSQSPSNKVTEKGKDVELRCDPISGHTALYWYRQSLGQGLEFLIYFQGNSAPDKSGLPSDRFSAERTGGSVSTLTIQRTQQEDSAVYLCANSLGGSGGARETQYFGPGTRLLVL.

Many counts were recorded for this clone. The sample has other DNA sequences that encode this CDR3 too. The gene calls are TRBV7-2 and TRBJ2-3; D may be TRBD1 (5 bases). The CDR3 extends over 14 amino acids. Per the germline V gene, CDR1 is SGHTA and CDR2 is FQGNSA. V lost 2 bases and J lost 3, with 9 bases in between. The CDR3 bases are TGTGCCAGCAGCTTACAGGGCGGAACAGATACGCAGTATTTT. Amino acids: CASSLQGGTDTQYF.

The chain joins TRBV7-2 to TRBJ2-2, with 10 bases lining up with TRBD1. V gave up 8 bases and J gave up 7 bases; unmatched junction bases: 16. Germline values: CDR1 SGHTA, CDR2 FQGNSA. The CDR3 contains 17 residues. The CDR3 bases are TGTGCCAGCGGACCTATGAGACAGGGGGCGTGGAGCGGGGAGCTGTTTTTT. Encoded protein: CASGPMRQGAWSGELFF.

CDR3 bases: TGTGCCTGGGGGAGAACAGGGTACAAAAACATTCAGTACTTC. Amino acid sequence: CAWGRTGYKNIQYF. The rearrangement links TRBV30 to TRBJ2-4, with D maybe TRBD1 (6 bases). The CDR3 runs to 14 residues. CDR1 GTSNPN and CDR2 SVGIG come from the germline V gene (reference sequence). The V gene lost 5 bases and the J gene lost 3 bases, with 14 bases spanning the gap.

This clone was detected ten times or more. The CDR3 DNA reads TGTGCCAGCACCACCAGCTCCTCATTCAGGCCAGATACGCAGTATTTT. Amino acids: CASTTSSSFRPDTQYF. The chain links TRBV9 to TRBJ2-3, with D unclear. Germline lookup yields CDR1 SGDLS and CDR2 YYNGEE. Trimming removed 6 bases from V and 4 bases from J, with 21 bases in between. This CDR3 has 16 amino acids. Drawing the rest from reference TRBV9 and TRBJ2-3, the complete variable domain is DSGVTQTPKHLITATGQRVTLRCSPRSGDLSVYWYQQSLDQGLQFLIQYYNGEERAKGNILERFSAQQFPDLHSELNLSSLELGDSALYFCASTTSSSFRPDTQYFGPGTRLTVL.

This clone was found a few times. V is TRBV11-2 and J is TRBJ2-5; 9 bases line up with TRBD2. V lost 5 bases, J lost 2 bases, and 6 bases stayed unmatched. CDR1 and CDR2 (germline): SGHAT, FQNNGV. This CDR3 spans 15 amino acids. CDR3 in DNA: TGTGCCAGCAGCGCCGAGCGGGGGGCGCAAGAGACCCAGTACTTC. Amino acids: CASSAERGAQETQYF. Filled out from reference TRBV11-2 and TRBJ2-5, the complete variable domain reads EAGVAQSPRYKIIEKRQSVAFWCNPISGHATLYWYQQILGQGPKLLIQFQNNGVVDDSQLPKDRFSAERLKGVDSTLKIQPAKLEDSAVYLCASSAERGAQETQYFGPGTRLLVL.

This clone was seen a handful of times. The rearrangement joins TRBV6-5 to TRBJ2-7, with TRBD1 identical over 7 bases. Germline V CDR1 and CDR2: MNHEY, SVGAGI. The CDR3 is 13 residues long. After removal of 6 bases from V and 2 bases from J, the junction contained 4 bases not matched to a gene. The CDR3 loop is CASRGTATYEQYF. The CDR3 DNA is TGTGCCAGCAGAGGGACAGCTACCTACGAGCAGTACTTC.

This chain links TRBV9 with TRBJ2-2; 8 positions agree with TRBD1. After removal of 3 bases from V and 6 bases from J, the junction contained 7 bases not matched to a gene. The length of the CDR3 is 15 residues. The germline V gene encodes CDR1 SGDLS and CDR2 YYNGEE. CDR3 amino acids: CASSAPDRGSGELFF. CDR3 nucleotide sequence: TGTGCCAGCAGCGCCCCAGACAGGGGTTCCGGGGAGCTGTTTTTT.

This clone was seen a few times. J is TRBJ2-3 and V is TRBV7-9, with a tentative D call TRBD1 (6 bases). The germline gives CDR1 SEHNR, CDR2 FQNEAQ (reference sequence). The CDR3 runs to 14 residues. With 5 bases removed from V and 4 bases from J, the gap between germline ends came to 13 bases. The CDR3 DNA follows: TGTGCCAGCAGCCTGCGACAGGCCCCAGATACGCAGTATTTT. Its protein is CASSLRQAPDTQYF.

This clone has a handful of counts. V gene TRBV5-1 combines with J gene TRBJ1-6; D is perhaps TRBD1 (6 bases). The CDR3 consists of 15 residues. Trimming pared 0 bases from V and 16 bases from J, leaving 20 bases between. Per the germline V gene, CDR1 is SGHRS and CDR2 is YFSETQ. The CDR3 protein is CASSLARDTAGVLHF. CDR3 sequence (DNA): TGCGCCAGCAGCTTGGCTAGGGACACCGCCGGGGTTCTCCACTTT.

The chain recombines TRBV7-9 with TRBJ2-7, with 8 bases identical to TRBD1. Germline-derived CDR1 and CDR2 are SEHNR and FQNEAQ (reference sequence). The V segment lost 7 bases and the J segment 4 bases; nucleotides outside the gene matches: 21. The CDR3 runs to 18 residues. CDR3 region: CASTQPNRRDRRPYEQYF. In DNA, the CDR3 is TGTGCCAGCACCCAACCGAACCGCCGGGACAGGAGACCTTACGAGCAGTACTTC.

This clone was recorded a few times. The CDR3 sequence: CASSSPDRASYEQYF. The CDR3 DNA is TGCGCCAGCAGCTCGCCCGACAGGGCGTCCTACGAGCAGTACTTC. V gene TRBV5-1 combines with J gene TRBJ2-7; 7 bases fit TRBD1. V lost 3 bases to trimming and J lost 1 base; unmatched junction nucleotides: 7. Germline loops: CDR1 SGHRS, CDR2 YFSETQ. This CDR3 is built from 15 residues.

This clone was counted only a few times. J is TRBJ2-5 and V is TRBV18; 10 bases map to TRBD2. CDR1 and CDR2 from the germline V gene are KGHSH and LQKENI. This CDR3 is built from 15 residues. With V trimmed by 5 bases and J by 5 bases, 8 bases remained unmatched. The CDR3 loop reads CASSASGGAVETQYF. In DNA, the CDR3 is TGTGCCAGCTCAGCCAGCGGGGGGGCCGTGGAGACCCAGTACTTC. Combining the CDR3 with reference TRBV18 and TRBJ2-5 gives the whole variable domain NAGVMQNPRHLVRRRGQEARLRCSPMKGHSHVYWYRQLPEEGLKFMVYLQKENIIDESGMPKERFSAEFPKEGPSILRIQQVVRGDSAAYFCASSASGGAVETQYFGPGTRLLVL.